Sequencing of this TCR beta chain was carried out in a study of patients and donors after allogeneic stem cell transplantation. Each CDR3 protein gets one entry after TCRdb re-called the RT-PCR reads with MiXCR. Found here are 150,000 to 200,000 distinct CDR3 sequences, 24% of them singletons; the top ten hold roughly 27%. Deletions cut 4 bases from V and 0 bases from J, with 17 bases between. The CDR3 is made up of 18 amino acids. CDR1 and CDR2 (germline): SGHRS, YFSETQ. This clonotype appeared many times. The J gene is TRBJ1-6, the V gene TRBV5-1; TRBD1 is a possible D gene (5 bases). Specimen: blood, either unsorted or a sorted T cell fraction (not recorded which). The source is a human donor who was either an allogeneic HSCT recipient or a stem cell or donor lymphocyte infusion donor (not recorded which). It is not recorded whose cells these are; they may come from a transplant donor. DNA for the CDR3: TGCGCCAGCAGCGCGAGGAAGGGGCCGAGCTCCTATAATTCACCCCTCCACTTT. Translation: CASSARKGPSSYNSPLHF. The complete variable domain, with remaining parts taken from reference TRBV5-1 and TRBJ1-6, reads KAGVTQTPRYLIKTRGQQVTLSCSPISGHRSVSWYQQTPGQGLQFLFEYFSETQRNKGNFPGRFSGRQFSNSRSEMNVSTLELGDSALYLCASSARKGPSSYNSPLHFGNGTRLTVT.